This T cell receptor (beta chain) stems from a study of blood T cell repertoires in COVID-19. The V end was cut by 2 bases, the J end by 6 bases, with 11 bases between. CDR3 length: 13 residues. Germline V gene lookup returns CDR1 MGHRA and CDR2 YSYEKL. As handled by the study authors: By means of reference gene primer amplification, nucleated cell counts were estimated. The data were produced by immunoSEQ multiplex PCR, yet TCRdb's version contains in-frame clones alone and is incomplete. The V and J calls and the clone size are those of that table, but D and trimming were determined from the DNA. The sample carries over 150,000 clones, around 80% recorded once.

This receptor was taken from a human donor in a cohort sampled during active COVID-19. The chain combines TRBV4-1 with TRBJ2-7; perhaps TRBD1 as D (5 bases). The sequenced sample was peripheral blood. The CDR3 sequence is CASSQSGHVEQYF. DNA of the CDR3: TGCGCCAGCAGCCAATCTGGACACGTCGAGCAGTACTTC.